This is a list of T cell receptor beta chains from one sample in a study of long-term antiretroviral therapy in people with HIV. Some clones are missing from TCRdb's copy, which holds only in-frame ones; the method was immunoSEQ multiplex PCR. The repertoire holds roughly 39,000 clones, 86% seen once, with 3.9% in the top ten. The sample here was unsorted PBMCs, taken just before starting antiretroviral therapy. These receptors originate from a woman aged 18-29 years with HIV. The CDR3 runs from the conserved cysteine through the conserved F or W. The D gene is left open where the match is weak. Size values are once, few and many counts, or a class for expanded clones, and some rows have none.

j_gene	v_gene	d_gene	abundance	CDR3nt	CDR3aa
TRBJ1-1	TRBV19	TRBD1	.	TGTGCCAGTAGTATGGACAGGGTGAACACTGAAGCTTTCTTT	CASSMDRVNTEAFF
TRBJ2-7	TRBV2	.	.	TGTGCCAGCCAACGGGAGAAAGCGTACGAGCAGTACTTC	CASQREKAYEQYF
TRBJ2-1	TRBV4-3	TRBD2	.	TGCGCCAGCAGCCCGGGGGGACTAGCGGCCTACAATGAGCAGTTCTTC	CASSPGGLAAYNEQFF
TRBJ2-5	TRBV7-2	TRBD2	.	TGTGCCAGCAGCTTAGGGTTCGTTTTAGCGGGAGGGGAAGAGACCCAGTACTTC	CASSLGFVLAGGEETQYF
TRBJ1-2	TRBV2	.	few	TGTGCCAGCAGTGAAGAGATAGGGGTGTACGGCTACACCTTC	CASSEEIGVYGYTF
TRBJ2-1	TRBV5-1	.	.	TGCGCCAGCAGCTCCCCCACCCCAGCCATCTCCTACAATGAGCAGTTCTTC	CASSSPTPAISYNEQFF
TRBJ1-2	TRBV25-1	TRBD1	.	TGTGCCAGCAGTGGGGGACAGTATGGCTACACCTTC	CASSGGQYGYTF
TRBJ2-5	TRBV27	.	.	TGTGCCAGCAGTAAGCAGGGGTACCAAGAGACCCAGTACTTC	CASSKQGYQETQYF
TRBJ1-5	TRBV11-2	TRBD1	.	TGTGCCAGCAGCTCAGGGACAGGGGCGGAGGGTTTTAGCAATCAGCCCCAGCATTTT	CASSSGTGAEGFSNQPQHF
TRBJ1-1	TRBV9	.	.	TGTGCCAGCAGCGTAGAGGAGGGTGGGACTGAAGCTTTCTTT	CASSVEEGGTEAFF